Below, one TCR beta chain is given with its context. This sample is part of a study of cytomegalovirus exposure and HLA in healthy donors. Researchers ran the PCR with 60 Vbeta and 13 Jbeta primers. The method was immunoSEQ multiplex PCR; TCRdb's version includes in-frame clones alone and lacks a portion of them. This sample has roughly 140,000 clones; roughly 80% occur once, and the top ten carry around 6.6%. The specimen was PBMCs. This receptor was taken from a woman aged 45-60 years in good health and CMV-seropositive.

This chain's CDR3 is CASSLEGGAYEQYF. The CDR3 bases are TGTGCCAGCAGCTTAGAGGGGGGGGCCTACGAGCAGTACTTC. The V gene is TRBV7-2, the J gene TRBJ2-7, with D perhaps matching TRBD2 (7 bases). The V gene's germline CDR1 is SGHTA and CDR2 FQGNSA. V lost 1 base and J lost 2, with 9 bases in between. The CDR3 length is 14 residues.